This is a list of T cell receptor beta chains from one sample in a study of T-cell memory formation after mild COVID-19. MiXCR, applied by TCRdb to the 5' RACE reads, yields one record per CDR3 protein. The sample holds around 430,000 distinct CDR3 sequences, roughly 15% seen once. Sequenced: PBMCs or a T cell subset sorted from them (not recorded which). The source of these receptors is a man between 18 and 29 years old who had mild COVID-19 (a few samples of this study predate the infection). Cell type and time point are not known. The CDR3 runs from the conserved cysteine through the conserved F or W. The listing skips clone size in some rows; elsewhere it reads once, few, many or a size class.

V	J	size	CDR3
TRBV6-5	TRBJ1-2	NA	CASSSGAHYGYTF
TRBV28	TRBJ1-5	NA	CASSLRQGIRGNQPQHF
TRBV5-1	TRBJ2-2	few	CASSPVGSGELFF
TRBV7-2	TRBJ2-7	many	CASTMGTTFGEQYF
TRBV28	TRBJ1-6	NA	CASSFAGGDSPLHF
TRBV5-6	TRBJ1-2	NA	CASSMWTDRYGYTF
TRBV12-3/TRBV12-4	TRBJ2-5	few	CASSFRQGAVETQYF
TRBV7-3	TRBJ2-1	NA	CASSLAGGINEWQFF
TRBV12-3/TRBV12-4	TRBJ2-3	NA	CDSSQVGGYTDTQYF
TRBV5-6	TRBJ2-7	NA	CASSSGPGSYEQYF
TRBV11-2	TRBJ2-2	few	CASSRSLAGTDGELFF
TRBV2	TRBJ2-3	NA	CASTLSDTQYF
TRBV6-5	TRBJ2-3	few	CASSPLTSGWDTQYF
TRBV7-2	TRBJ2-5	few	CASSLQRGRQETQYF
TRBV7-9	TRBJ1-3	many	CASSLTGGTGNTIYF
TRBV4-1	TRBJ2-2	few	CASSRRVFENTGELFF
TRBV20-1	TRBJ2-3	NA	CSAREGVRGTDTQYF
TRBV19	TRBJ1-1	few	CASSHPMNTEAFF
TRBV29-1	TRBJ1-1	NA	CSVTGGYTEAFF
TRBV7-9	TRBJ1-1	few	CASSHSMIQGDRAEAFF
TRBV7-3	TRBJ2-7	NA	CASSSSYSPSTDEQYF
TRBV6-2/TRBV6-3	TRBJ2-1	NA	CASSYHAERGARNEQFF
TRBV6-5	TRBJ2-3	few	CARPGQGVVETQYF
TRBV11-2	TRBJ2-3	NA	CASSSPQGGGSPTDTQYF
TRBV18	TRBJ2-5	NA	CASSPERTAKQETQYF
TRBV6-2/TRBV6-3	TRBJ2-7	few	CASSLGLDYEQYF
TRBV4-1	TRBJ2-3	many	CASSQGASGGLLTDTQYF
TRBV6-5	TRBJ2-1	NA	CASSYSSGGPLTYNEQFF
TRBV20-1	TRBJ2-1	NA	CSARGQAGFPYDEQFF
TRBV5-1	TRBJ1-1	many	CASSLAAGNTEAFF
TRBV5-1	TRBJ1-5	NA	CASSHLPGADQPQHF
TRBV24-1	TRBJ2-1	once	CATSDSLAGDNEQFF
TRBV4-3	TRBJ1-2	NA	CASSQEPSGGPYGYTF
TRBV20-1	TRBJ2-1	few	CSAETSGRGDEQFF
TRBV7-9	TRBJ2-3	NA	CASSSLKRGDTDTQYF
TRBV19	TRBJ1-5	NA	CASSAQGGGKPQHF
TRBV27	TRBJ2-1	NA	CASSFERGGFGEQFF
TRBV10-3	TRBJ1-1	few	CAISVMEDTEAFF
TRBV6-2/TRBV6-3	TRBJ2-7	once	CASSLVSGGEQYF
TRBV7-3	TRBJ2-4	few	CASSSAASGIQYF
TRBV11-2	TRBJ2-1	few	CASSSSGDLSYNEQFF
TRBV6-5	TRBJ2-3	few	CASSHQGSTDTQYF